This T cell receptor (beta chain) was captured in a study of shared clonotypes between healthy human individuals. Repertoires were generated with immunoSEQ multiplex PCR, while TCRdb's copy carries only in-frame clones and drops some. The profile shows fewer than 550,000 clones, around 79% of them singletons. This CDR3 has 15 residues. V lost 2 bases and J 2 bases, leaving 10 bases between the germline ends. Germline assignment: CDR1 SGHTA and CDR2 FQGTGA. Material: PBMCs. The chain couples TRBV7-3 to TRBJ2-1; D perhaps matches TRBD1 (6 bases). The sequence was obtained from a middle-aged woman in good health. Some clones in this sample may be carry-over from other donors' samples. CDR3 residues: CASSLSRDTYNEQFF. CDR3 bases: TGTGCCAGCAGCTTATCCCGGGACACCTACAATGAGCAGTTCTTC.